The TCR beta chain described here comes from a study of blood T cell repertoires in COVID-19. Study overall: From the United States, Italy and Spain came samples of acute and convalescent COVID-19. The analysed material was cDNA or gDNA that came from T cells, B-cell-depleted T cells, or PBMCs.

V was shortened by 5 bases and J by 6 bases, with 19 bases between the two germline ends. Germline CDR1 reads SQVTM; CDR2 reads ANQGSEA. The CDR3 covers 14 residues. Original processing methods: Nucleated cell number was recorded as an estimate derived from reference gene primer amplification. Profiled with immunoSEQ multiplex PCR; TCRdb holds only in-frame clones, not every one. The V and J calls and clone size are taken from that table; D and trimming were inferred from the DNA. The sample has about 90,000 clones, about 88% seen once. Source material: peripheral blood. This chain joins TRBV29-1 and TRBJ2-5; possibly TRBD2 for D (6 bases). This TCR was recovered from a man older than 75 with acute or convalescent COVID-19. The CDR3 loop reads CSVLGSSGGKTQYF. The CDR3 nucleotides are TGCAGCGTTTTGGGATCGTCCGGGGGAAAGACCCAGTACTTC.